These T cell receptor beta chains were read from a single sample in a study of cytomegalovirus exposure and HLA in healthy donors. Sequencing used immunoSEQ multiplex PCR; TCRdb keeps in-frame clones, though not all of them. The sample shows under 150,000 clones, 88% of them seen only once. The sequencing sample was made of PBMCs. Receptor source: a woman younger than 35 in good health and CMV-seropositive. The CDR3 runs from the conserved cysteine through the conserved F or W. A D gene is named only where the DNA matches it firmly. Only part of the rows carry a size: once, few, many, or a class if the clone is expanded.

TGTGCCAGCTCCCCCTCCGGACTAGCGGGAGAGACCCAGTACTTC CASSPSGLAGETQYF NA TRBJ2-5 TRBD2 15 TRBV6-6
TGTGCCAGCAGCTTGGGGGCTAGCGGAGATAGCACAGATACGCAGTATTTT CASSLGASGDSTDTQYF NA TRBJ2-3 TRBD2 17 TRBV5-4
TGTGCCAGCAGCTGGGCTGACCAGGCATACGAGCAGTACTTC CASSWADQAYEQYF NA TRBJ2-7 NA 14 TRBV7-8
TGTGCCAGCTCACCATGGGCCCTCAGTGGGGAGACCCAGTACTTC CASSPWALSGETQYF NA TRBJ2-5 NA 15 TRBV18
TGTGCCAGCAGTTACCTGGGAGCGGGTGGCTACGAGCAGTACTTC CASSYLGAGGYEQYF few TRBJ2-7 NA 15 TRBV6-6
TGCGCCAGCAGCTTGGCCCCCGGGACAGACTACGAGCAGTACTTC CASSLAPGTDYEQYF NA TRBJ2-7 TRBD1 15 TRBV5-1
TGTGCCAGCAGTGAAATGGATGGGGACACCACGGGAGCTTTCTTT CASSEMDGDTTGAFF NA TRBJ1-1 NA 15 TRBV6-1
TGTGCCAGCAGTGCAAGGGGACAGGGGGCCTCCTACGAGCAGTACTTC CASSARGQGASYEQYF NA TRBJ2-7 TRBD1 16 TRBV6-6
TGCGCCAGCAGTCCGCAGGGCTCTGGAAACACCATATATTTT CASSPQGSGNTIYF NA TRBJ1-3 NA 14 TRBV5-1
TGTGCCAGCAGCCTAGTAGGGGGCGAACGCGAGCAGTACTTC CASSLVGGEREQYF NA TRBJ2-7 TRBD1 14 TRBV28
TGTGCCAGCAGTGGGCGGGGGGGCAGGGGTGGTACTGAAGCTTTCTTT CASSGRGGRGGTEAFF NA TRBJ1-1 NA 16 TRBV25-1
TGCGCCAGCAGCTTTACCAGGGGGCCATCCACCTACAATGAGCAGTTCTTC CASSFTRGPSTYNEQFF NA TRBJ2-1 TRBD1 17 TRBV5-1
TGTGCCAGCAGCTTCAGCTCCTACGAGCAGTACTTC CASSFSSYEQYF NA TRBJ2-7 NA 12 TRBV9
TGTGCCAGCACCCCCGGAGCGGAGAAATCCTACGAGCAGTACTTC CASTPGAEKSYEQYF NA TRBJ2-7 NA 15 TRBV6-5
TGTGCCAGCAGCTTAGTAGGCGGGAGCAATGAGCAGTTCTTC CASSLVGGSNEQFF NA TRBJ2-1 TRBD2 14 TRBV7-8
TGTGCCAGCAGAAGTGCAGGGGTGCGAAGCAATCAGCCCCAGCATTTT CASRSAGVRSNQPQHF NA TRBJ1-5 NA 16 TRBV27
TGTGCCAGCAGCTTAGACGCACAGGGGGCAAACACCATATATTTT CASSLDAQGANTIYF NA TRBJ1-3 TRBD1 15 TRBV11-2
TGTGCCAGTAGTATTCGTGTCTCAGGGGATACGCAGTATTTT CASSIRVSGDTQYF NA TRBJ2-3 NA 14 TRBV19
TGTGCCAGCAGTGACGGGCGGGGGGGGGCAGATACGCAGTATTTT CASSDGRGGADTQYF NA TRBJ2-3 TRBD2 15 TRBV6-1
TGTGCCTGGGGACTAGCGGGGGAAGAGACCCAGTACTTC CAWGLAGEETQYF NA TRBJ2-5 TRBD2 13 TRBV30
TGTGCCAGCAGCCGGGGGGTGGGGGCTGAAAAACTGTTTTTT CASSRGVGAEKLFF NA TRBJ1-4 NA 14 TRBV13
TGTGCCAGCAGTTTACAGCAAAACTATGGCTACACCTTC CASSLQQNYGYTF NA TRBJ1-2 NA 13 TRBV2
TGTGCCAGCAGGACGACCGGGACTCCCCAGTACTTC CASRTTGTPQYF NA TRBJ2-5 NA 12 TRBV2
TGCGCCAGCAGCCAGGCCGCATTAATAGGGACTAGCGGCACAGATACGCAGTATTTT CASSQAALIGTSGTDTQYF NA TRBJ2-3 TRBD2 19 TRBV4-3
TGTGCCAGCAGCCGACAGGGGGCTACCTACGAGCAGTACTTC CASSRQGATYEQYF NA TRBJ2-7 TRBD1 14 TRBV27
TGTGCCAGCAGTCCCTGGACAGGGACTAATTCACCCCTCCACTTT CASSPWTGTNSPLHF NA TRBJ1-6 TRBD1 15 TRBV6-5
TGTGCCTGGAGCACGGGAAGCATGAACACTGAAGCTTTCTTT CAWSTGSMNTEAFF once TRBJ1-1 NA 14 TRBV30
TGTGCCAGCAGCAAATCGACAAGTCTTACCTACGAGCAGTACTTC CASSKSTSLTYEQYF NA TRBJ2-7 NA 15 TRBV21-1
TGTGCCAGCAGCTTGCGAGCAAGTCCCAATCAGCCCCAGCATTTT CASSLRASPNQPQHF NA TRBJ1-5 NA 15 TRBV5-5
TGTGCCAGCAGCTTGGGGGGGACAGTACCTGAAAAACTGTTTTTT CASSLGGTVPEKLFF NA TRBJ1-4 TRBD1 15 TRBV5-4
TGTGCCAGCAGTGCAGGGACAGGGGGCTCGGGGGCTTTCTTT CASSAGTGGSGAFF NA TRBJ1-1 TRBD1 14 TRBV6-1
TGTGCCAGCAGCCCCCGGCAGGGTGTAGTAGGGCAGCCCCAGCATTTT CASSPRQGVVGQPQHF NA TRBJ1-5 NA 16 TRBV4-2
TGTGCCAGCAAAGGCGCAGGGAACTATGGCTACACCTTC CASKGAGNYGYTF few TRBJ1-2 NA 13 TRBV11-2
TGCGCCAGCAGCCAAACAGGGTTCTATGGCTACACCTTC CASSQTGFYGYTF NA TRBJ1-2 NA 13 TRBV4-1
TGTGCCAGCAGCTCGGGATTCCCCTCCTACGAGCAGTACTTC CASSSGFPSYEQYF NA TRBJ2-7 NA 14 TRBV7-3
TGTGCCATCAGATATACAGGTTCAGTGAACACTGAAGCTTTCTTT CAIRYTGSVNTEAFF NA TRBJ1-1 NA 15 TRBV6-1